The TCR beta chain described here comes from a study of patients and donors after allogeneic stem cell transplantation. This clonotype came up a few times. TCRdb passed the RT-PCR reads through MiXCR, listing each CDR3 protein once. In the table there are about a million distinct CDR3 sequences, roughly 18% of which are singletons. Per the germline V gene, CDR1 is SGHRS and CDR2 is YFSETQ. V lost 3 bases, J lost 0 bases, and 10 bases stayed unmatched. The CDR3 spans 17 residues. The TCR originated in a human donor who was either an allogeneic HSCT recipient or a stem cell or donor lymphocyte infusion donor (not recorded which). It is not recorded whose cells these are; they may come from a transplant donor. The sequenced material came from blood, either unsorted or a sorted T cell fraction (not recorded which). The chain links TRBV5-1 to TRBJ2-3, with 7 bases that match TRBD2. The CDR3 sequence: CASSSLRSGESTDTQYF. The CDR3 region has the DNA TGCGCCAGCAGCTCCTTAAGAAGCGGGGAGAGCACAGATACGCAGTATTTT.